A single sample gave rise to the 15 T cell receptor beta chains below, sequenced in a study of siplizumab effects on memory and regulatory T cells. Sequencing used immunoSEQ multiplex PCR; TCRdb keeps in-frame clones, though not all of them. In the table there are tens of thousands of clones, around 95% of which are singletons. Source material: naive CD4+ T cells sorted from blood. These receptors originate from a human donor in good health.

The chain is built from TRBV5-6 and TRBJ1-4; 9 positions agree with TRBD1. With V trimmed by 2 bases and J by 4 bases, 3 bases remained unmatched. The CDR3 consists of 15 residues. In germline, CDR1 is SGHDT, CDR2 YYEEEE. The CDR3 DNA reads TGTGCCAGCAGCTTCGGGACAGGGATTAATGAAAAACTGTTTTTT. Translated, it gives CASSFGTGINEKLFF.

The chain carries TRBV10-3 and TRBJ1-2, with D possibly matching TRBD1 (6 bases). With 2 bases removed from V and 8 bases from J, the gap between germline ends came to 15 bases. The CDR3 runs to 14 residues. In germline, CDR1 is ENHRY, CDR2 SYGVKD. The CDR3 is CAISEAPGVWGYTF. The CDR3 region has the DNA TGTGCCATCAGTGAGGCGCCAGGGGTTTGGGGCTACACCTTC.

CDR3 sequence reads: CASIKQGADLGGYTF. The CDR3 nucleotides are TGTGCCAGCATTAAACAGGGTGCTGACTTAGGTGGCTACACCTTC. The chain joins TRBV6-1 to TRBJ1-2; D is perhaps TRBD1 (6 bases). This CDR3 comprises 15 residues. Trimming shortened V by 7 bases and J by 7 bases, and 22 bases separated the two germline ends. Germline loops: CDR1 MNHNS, CDR2 SASEGT.

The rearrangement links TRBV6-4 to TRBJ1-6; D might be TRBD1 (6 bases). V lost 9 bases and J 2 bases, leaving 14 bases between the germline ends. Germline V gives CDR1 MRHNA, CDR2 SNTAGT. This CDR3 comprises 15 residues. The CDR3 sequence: CASWRGGAYNSPLHF. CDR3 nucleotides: TGTGCCAGTTGGCGGGGGGGCGCCTATAATTCACCCCTCCACTTT.

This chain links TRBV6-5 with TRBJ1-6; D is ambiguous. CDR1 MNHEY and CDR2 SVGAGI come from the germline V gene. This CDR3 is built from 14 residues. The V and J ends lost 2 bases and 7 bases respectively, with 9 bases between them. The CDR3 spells CASSYTTENSPLHF. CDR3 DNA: TGTGCCAGCAGTTACACCACAGAAAATTCACCCCTCCACTTT.

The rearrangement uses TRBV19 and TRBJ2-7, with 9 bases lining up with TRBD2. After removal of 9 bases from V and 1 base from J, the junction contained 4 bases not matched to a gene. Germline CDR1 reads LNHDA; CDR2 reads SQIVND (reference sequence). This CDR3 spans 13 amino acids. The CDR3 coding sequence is TGTGCCAGCACGCGGGGGGGGTCCTACGAGCAGTACTTC. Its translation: CASTRGGSYEQYF. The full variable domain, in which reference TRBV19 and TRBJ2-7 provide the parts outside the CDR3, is DGGITQSPKYLFRKEGQNVTLSCEQNLNHDAMYWYRQDPGQGLRLIYYSQIVNDFQKGDIAEGYSVSREKKESFPLTVTSAQKNPTAFYLCASTRGGSYEQYFGPGTRLTVT.

The CDR3 nucleotides read TGCGCCAGCAGCTTGGTGCCCCGGACAGGGGGTCAGGACACTGAAGCTTTCTTT. It encodes CASSLVPRTGGQDTEAFF. The chain combines TRBV5-1 with TRBJ1-1; TRBD1 matches 10 bases. Germline V CDR1 and CDR2: SGHRS, YFSETQ. The CDR3 loop spans 18 amino acids. The junction had 11 bases not matched to a gene; V was cut back by 0 bases and J by 3 bases.

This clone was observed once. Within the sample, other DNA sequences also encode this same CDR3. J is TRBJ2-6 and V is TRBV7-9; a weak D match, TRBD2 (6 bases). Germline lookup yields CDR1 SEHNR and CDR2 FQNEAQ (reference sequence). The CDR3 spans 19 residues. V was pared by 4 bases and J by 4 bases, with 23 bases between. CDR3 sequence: CASSSSPGLATSGANVLTF. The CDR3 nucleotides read TGTGCCAGCAGCTCCTCTCCCGGCCTAGCGACATCCGGGGCCAACGTCCTGACTTTC.

The CDR3 spells CASSAQGRNTEAFF. The CDR3 nucleotides are TGTGCCAGCAGCGCTCAGGGTCGGAACACTGAAGCTTTCTTT. The V gene is TRBV9, the J gene TRBJ1-1; possible D gene TRBD1, 5 bases. The CDR3 runs to 14 residues. The germline CDR1 and CDR2 sequences are SGDLS and YYNGEE. V dropped 3 bases and J dropped 1 base, with 10 bases sitting between them.

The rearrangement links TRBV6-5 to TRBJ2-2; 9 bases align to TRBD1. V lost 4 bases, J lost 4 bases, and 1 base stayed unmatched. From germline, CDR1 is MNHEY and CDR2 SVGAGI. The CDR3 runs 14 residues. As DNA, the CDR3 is TGTGCCAGCAGTTTACAGGGGGCCACCGGGGAGCTGTTTTTT. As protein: CASSLQGATGELFF.

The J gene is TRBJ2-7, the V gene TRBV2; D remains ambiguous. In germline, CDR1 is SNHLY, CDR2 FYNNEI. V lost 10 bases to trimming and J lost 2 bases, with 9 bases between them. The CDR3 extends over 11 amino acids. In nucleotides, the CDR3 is TGTGCCAACAGCAGGACCTACGAGCAGTACTTC. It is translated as CANSRTYEQYF.

CDR3 region: CASSQIGGAIVYGYTF. CDR3 nucleotide sequence: TGCGCCAGCAGCCAGATTGGTGGGGCCATTGTCTATGGCTACACCTTC. The gene calls are TRBV4-1 and TRBJ1-2, with D maybe TRBD1 (5 bases). From germline, CDR1 is MGHRA and CDR2 YSYEKL. Deletions cut 3 bases from V and 4 bases from J, with 18 bases between. This CDR3 is 16 amino acids long.

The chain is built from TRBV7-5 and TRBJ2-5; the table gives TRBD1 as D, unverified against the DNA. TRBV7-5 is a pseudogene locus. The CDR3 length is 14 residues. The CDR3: CVRSRTGGGETQYF. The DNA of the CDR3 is TGTGTCAGAAGCCGGACAGGGGGCGGAGAGACCCAGTACTTC.

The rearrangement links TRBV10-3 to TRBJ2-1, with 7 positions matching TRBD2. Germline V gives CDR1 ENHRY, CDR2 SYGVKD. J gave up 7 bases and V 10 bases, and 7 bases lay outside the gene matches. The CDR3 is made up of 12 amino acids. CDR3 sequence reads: CATRMGGNEQFF. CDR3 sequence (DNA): TGTGCCACCAGGATGGGAGGGAATGAGCAGTTCTTC.

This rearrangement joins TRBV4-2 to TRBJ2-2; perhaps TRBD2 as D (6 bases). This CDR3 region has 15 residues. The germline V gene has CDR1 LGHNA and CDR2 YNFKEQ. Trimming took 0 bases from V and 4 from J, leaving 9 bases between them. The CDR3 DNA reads TGTGCCAGCAGCCAAGATGCTAGCGTCACCGGGGAGCTGTTTTTT. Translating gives CASSQDASVTGELFF.